This is a list of T cell receptor beta chains from one sample in a study of blood T cells in healthy people across ages. TCRdb itself ran the 5' RACE reads through MiXCR, one entry per CDR3 protein. This sample has 1.5 million to 2 million distinct CDR3 sequences; around 36% occur once, and the top ten carry approximately 10%. Sequencing used blood. All receptors derive from a woman in her 30s in good health. Both conserved end residues are part of each CDR3. The order of the fields is D gene, V gene, clone size, J gene, CDR3 DNA, CDR3 protein. D genes are given only for firm matches. Size is stated for part of the rows, as once, few or many counts, or as a class when the clone is expanded.

>TRBD2|TRBV30|-|TRBJ2-7
TGTGCCTGGAGTAGGGGACTAGCGGGGGACGAGCAGTACTTC
CAWSRGLAGDEQYF
>-|TRBV12-3/TRBV12-4|-|TRBJ2-5
TGTGCCAGCAGTTTTTTCCAGGGAAGGGCAGAGACCCAGTACTTC
CASSFFQGRAETQYF
>-|TRBV20-1|-|TRBJ2-1
TGCAGTGCTAGAGACAGAAGGGGGAGTTGGGACAATGAGCAGTTCTTC
CSARDRRGSWDNEQFF
>TRBD2|TRBV12-3/TRBV12-4|few|TRBJ2-7
TGTGCCAGCAGCACCTCTAGCGGGGTCAGGTCCGAGCAGTACTTC
CASSTSSGVRSEQYF
>-|TRBV13|many|TRBJ2-7
TGTGCCAGCAGCAGCACCGGGACGGCGACCTACGAGCAGTACTTC
CASSSTGTATYEQYF
>-|TRBV2|few|TRBJ2-5
TGTGCCAGCAGGGAGCAGGGCGGTGGAGAGACCCAGTACTTC
CASREQGGGETQYF
>TRBD2|TRBV27|few|TRBJ2-3
TGTGCCAGCAGTTTCCGACTAGCGGTTATCAATGGGGGCACAGATACGCAGTATTTT
CASSFRLAVINGGTDTQYF
>-|TRBV5-1|few|TRBJ2-6
TGCGCCAGCAGCACTCACACAGGGTCTTCTGGGGCCAACGTCCTGACTTTC
CASSTHTGSSGANVLTF
>TRBD1|TRBV6-1|many|TRBJ2-7
TGTGCCAGCAGTGAAGCTTGGGACAGCCGCTACGAGCAGTACTTC
CASSEAWDSRYEQYF
>-|TRBV3-1|-|TRBJ2-7
TGTGCCAGCAGCCAAAGTACAGGGCCCTTGGTGGGGGAGCAGTACTTC
CASSQSTGPLVGEQYF
>-|TRBV7-9|-|TRBJ2-3
TGTGCCAGCAGCCCCACCTCTAATACAGATACGCAGTATTTT
CASSPTSNTDTQYF
>-|TRBV7-2|-|TRBJ2-7
TGTGCCAGCAGCTTAGCGACCGGATTCCCTTCCTACGAGCAGTACTTC
CASSLATGFPSYEQYF
>-|TRBV4-2|many|TRBJ2-3
TGTGCCAGCAGCCAAACGGCACGCAGGCCTGTCACAGATACGCAGTATTTT
CASSQTARRPVTDTQYF
>-|TRBV29-1|once|TRBJ2-4
TGCAGCGTCGTACCAGCTAGTAATGAGCAGTACTTC
CSVVPASNEQYF
>-|TRBV5-1|-|TRBJ2-1
TGCGCCAGCACCCTGACACTGGGCGGTGAGCAGTGCTTC
CASTLTLGGEQCF
>TRBD2|TRBV4-1|many|TRBJ2-7
TGCGCCAGCAGCCAAGATAGGGCTAGCGGGAGGCTCGAGCAGTACTTC
CASSQDRASGRLEQYF
>-|TRBV20-1|few|TRBJ2-7
TGCAGTGCTAGAGATCGGTCCAGGGGCTCCTACGAGCAGTACTTC
CSARDRSRGSYEQYF